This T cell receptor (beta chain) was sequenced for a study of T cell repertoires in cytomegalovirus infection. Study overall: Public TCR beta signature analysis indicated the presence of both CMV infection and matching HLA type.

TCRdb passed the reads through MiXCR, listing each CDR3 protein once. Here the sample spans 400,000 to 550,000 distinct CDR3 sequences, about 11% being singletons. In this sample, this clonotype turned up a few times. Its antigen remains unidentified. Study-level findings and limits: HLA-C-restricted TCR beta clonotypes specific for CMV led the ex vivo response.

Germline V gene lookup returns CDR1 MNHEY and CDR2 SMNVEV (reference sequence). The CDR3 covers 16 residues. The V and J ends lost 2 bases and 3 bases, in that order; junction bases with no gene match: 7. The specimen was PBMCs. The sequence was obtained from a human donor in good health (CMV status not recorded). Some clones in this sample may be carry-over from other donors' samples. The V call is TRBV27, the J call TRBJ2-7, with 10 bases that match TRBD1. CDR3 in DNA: TGTGCCAGCAGTTTAGTGGGGGACAGGGGAGACTACGAGCAGTACTTC. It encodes CASSLVGDRGDYEQYF.